A single sample is the source of the 2 T cell receptor beta chains below, sequenced in a study of naive and memory T cell subsets. A UMI-containing oligonucleotide was joined by 3' ligation to the TCR cDNA template. Four PCR rounds used nested alpha and beta constant region primers plus the SP2 primer. TCRdb re-called the 5' RACE reads through MiXCR, storing one row per CDR3 protein. The sample consists of 57,000 or so distinct CDR3 sequences, under 8.5% of them appearing once. Every receptor here comes from a male donor in good health.

This clonotype was found many times. DNA of the CDR3: TGTGCCAGCAGAGCCGGGGGGGGACTGACTACGCAGTATTTT. Its translation is CASRAGGGLTTQYF. The chain carries TRBV28 and TRBJ2-3; the match to TRBD2 covers 8 bases. Germline V CDR1 and CDR2: MDHEN, SYDVKM. Unmatched junction bases numbered 10, after V lost 6 bases and J lost 8 bases. This CDR3 is 14 amino acids long.

The table lists this clonotype with many counts. V usage is TRBV14 and J usage is TRBJ2-7, with a tentative D call TRBD1 (5 bases). Per the germline V gene, CDR1 is SGHDN and CDR2 is FVKESK. The length of the CDR3 is 15 residues. Trimming pared 6 bases from V and 1 base from J, leaving 16 bases between. In DNA, the CDR3 is TGTGCCAGCAGTAAAGGTTTAGGGGAATCCTACGAGCAGTACTTC. As protein: CASSKGLGESYEQYF.